This T cell receptor (beta chain) was observed in a study of CD4 T cells in relation to SARS-CoV-2 and coronaviruses. The wider study: The negative reference was HIV-1 Nef peptide pool or peptide-free culture.

Repertoires were generated with immunoSEQ multiplex PCR, while TCRdb's copy carries only in-frame clones and drops some. The sample records roughly 31,000 clones, 72% being singletons. Unexposed donor CD4+ T cells date from about 2011-2018, before the COVID-19 pandemic. CD4+ T cells were isolated from the cells after 10 days of culture. V was pared by 5 bases and J by 3 bases, with 14 bases between. Germline CDR1 reads SGHTA; CDR2 reads FQGNSA. The CDR3 length is 14 residues. On this clone itself: Its antigen remains unidentified.

Broader study findings: Samples before the pandemic and after infection were not matched within any donor.

This chain uses TRBV7-2 with TRBJ2-7; tentatively, D is TRBD1 or TRBD2 (5 bases each). The TCR originated in a human donor in good health. Sequenced material: CD4+ T cells from PBMCs, cultured in vitro. Here the CDR3 reads CASSRDPDIYEQYF. The CDR3 coding sequence is TGTGCCAGCAGCCGGGACCCCGACATCTACGAGCAGTACTTC.